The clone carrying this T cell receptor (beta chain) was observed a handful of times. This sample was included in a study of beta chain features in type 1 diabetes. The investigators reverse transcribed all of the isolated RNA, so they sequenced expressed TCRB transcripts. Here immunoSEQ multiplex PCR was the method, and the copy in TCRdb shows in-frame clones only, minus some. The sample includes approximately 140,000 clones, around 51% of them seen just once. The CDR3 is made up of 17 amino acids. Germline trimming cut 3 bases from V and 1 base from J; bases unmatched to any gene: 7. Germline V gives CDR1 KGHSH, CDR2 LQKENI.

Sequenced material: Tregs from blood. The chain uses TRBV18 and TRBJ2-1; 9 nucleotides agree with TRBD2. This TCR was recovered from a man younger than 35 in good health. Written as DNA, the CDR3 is TGTGCCAGCTCACCCCGGACTAGCGCAGGATCCTACAATGAGCAGTTCTTC. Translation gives CASSPRTSAGSYNEQFF.